This T cell receptor beta chain originates from a study of T cell responses to AZD1222 COVID-19 vaccine. Study in general: Whether given at about 4 or about 12 weeks, second doses were pooled.

This clone appeared once. The antigen is unknown. Study-level points and caveats: Mostly white British, mostly female donors; authors suggested clonal diversity may be underestimated. Targets within unmutated variant regions were reportedly found for nearly half of spike-specific TCRs. Vaccine-related CD4 TCRs covered spike, predominating at 160-218 and 743-854.

The assay was immunoSEQ multiplex PCR, and TCRdb's table has in-frame clones only and misses some. The profile shows about 120,000 clones, 88% of them singletons. This CDR3 contains 19 residues. With V trimmed by 2 bases and J by 7 bases, 20 bases remained unmatched. Germline CDR1 reads MNHNS; CDR2 reads SASEGT. Sequenced material: peripheral blood, taken on day 0 of AZD1222 vaccination. The receptor was isolated from an adult in good health. The rearrangement joins TRBV6-1 to TRBJ1-3; 7 positions match TRBD1. CDR3 region: CASSERILRQGSHPNTIYF. The CDR3 DNA is TGTGCCAGCAGTGAACGCATACTAAGACAGGGTTCTCATCCTAACACCATATATTTT.